A selection of T cell receptor beta chains follows, all from one sample in a study of T cell changes during pregnancy in multiple sclerosis. Clones were sequenced by immunoSEQ multiplex PCR, and TCRdb holds only the in-frame ones, with some missing. The sample has around 34,000 clones; about nine tenths are singletons. The specimen was CD8+ T cells from peripheral blood mononuclear cells, collected before pregnancy. These receptors were taken from a female donor with multiple sclerosis, enrolled in a pregnancy study. CDR3s include the opening cysteine and the closing phenylalanine or tryptophan. D genes are given only for firm matches. A row's size may be missing; if present it is once, few, many or a size class.

j_call,v_call,d_call,clone_size,cdr3_aa,cdr3_nt
TRBJ1-2,TRBV7-6,NA,NA,CASSLHSNYGYTF,TGTGCCAGCAGCTTACACTCCAACTATGGCTACACCTTC
TRBJ2-7,TRBV7-2,TRBD1,NA,CASIPRLGQGKMVDEQYF,TGTGCCAGCATCCCCAGGTTGGGACAGGGCAAAATGGTGGACGAGCAGTACTTC
TRBJ2-4,TRBV6-1,NA,NA,CASSETVPGDIQYF,TGTGCCAGCAGTGAAACGGTTCCCGGGGACATTCAGTACTTC
TRBJ1-1,TRBV7-2,TRBD1,once,CASSLWDRGQVEAFF,TGTGCCAGCAGCTTATGGGACAGGGGGCAGGTTGAAGCTTTCTTT
TRBJ1-2,TRBV5-4,NA,NA,CASTDTGGLYGYTF,TGTGCCAGCACCGACACGGGGGGCCTCTATGGCTACACCTTC
TRBJ2-3,TRBV6-5,TRBD1,NA,CASSPQGGTDTQYF,TGTGCCAGCAGCCCACAGGGGGGAACAGATACGCAGTATTTT
TRBJ2-5,TRBV27,TRBD2,NA,CASSLGGLAGGETQYF,TGTGCCAGCAGTTTAGGGGGACTAGCGGGAGGTGAGACCCAGTACTTC
TRBJ2-4,TRBV6-4,TRBD2,NA,CASSDSAGGAKNIQYF,TGTGCCAGCAGTGACTCCGCCGGGGGGGCCAAAAACATTCAGTACTTC
TRBJ2-4,TRBV30,TRBD2,NA,CAWRTSGEAKNIQYF,TGTGCCTGGAGGACTAGCGGGGAAGCCAAAAACATTCAGTACTTC
TRBJ1-2,TRBV7-9,TRBD1,NA,CASSPTTGGEWNYGYTF,TGTGCCAGCAGCCCGACGACAGGGGGCGAGTGGAACTATGGCTACACCTTC
TRBJ2-1,TRBV13,TRBD2,NA,CASSLLAGGPSSYNEQFF,TGTGCCAGCAGCCTACTAGCGGGGGGGCCGAGTTCCTACAATGAGCAGTTCTTC
TRBJ2-7,TRBV2,NA,once,CASSEEATGSYEQYF,TGTGCCAGCAGTGAAGAGGCGACAGGATCCTACGAGCAGTACTTC
TRBJ2-7,TRBV10-3,TRBD1,NA,CAISDLTGANEQYF,TGTGCCATCAGTGATCTTACAGGGGCCAACGAGCAGTACTTC
TRBJ2-1,TRBV27,TRBD2,NA,CASSLKLAGRYNEQFF,TGTGCCAGCAGTTTAAAACTAGCGGGACGCTACAATGAGCAGTTCTTC
TRBJ2-3,TRBV5-4,NA,NA,CASSPDLSSTDTQYF,TGTGCCAGCAGCCCCGACTTGTCTAGCACAGATACGCAGTATTTT
TRBJ1-1,TRBV30,NA,NA,CAWGVGADTEAFF,TGTGCCTGGGGCGTGGGGGCAGATACTGAAGCTTTCTTT
TRBJ2-7,TRBV30,TRBD2,NA,CAWSDGAGGNEQYF,TGTGCCTGGAGTGACGGAGCGGGAGGGAACGAGCAGTACTTC
TRBJ2-7,TRBV7-9,NA,once,CASSPTNRAGVTYEQYF,TGTGCCAGCAGCCCCACAAACAGGGCGGGAGTTACCTACGAGCAGTACTTC
TRBJ1-2,TRBV30,NA,NA,CAWSAGGSSYGYTF,TGTGCCTGGAGTGCCGGAGGGTCGTCCTATGGCTACACCTTC
TRBJ2-2,TRBV23-1,NA,NA,CASSLFRTLRTGELFF,TGCGCCAGCAGTCTCTTCCGGACTTTGCGCACCGGGGAGCTGTTTTTT
TRBJ1-4,TRBV6-5,TRBD1,NA,CASSGTGGRGEKLFF,TGTGCCAGCAGCGGTACAGGGGGAAGGGGTGAAAAACTGTTTTTT
TRBJ1-5,TRBV30,NA,few,CAWAGFGNQPQHF,TGTGCCTGGGCAGGGTTTGGCAATCAGCCCCAGCATTTT
TRBJ2-7,TRBV7-8,TRBD1,NA,CASSATPGTGVYEQYF,TGTGCCAGCAGCGCTACGCCCGGGACAGGGGTCTACGAGCAGTACTTC
TRBJ1-1,TRBV7-6,NA,NA,CASSRGGEAFF,TGTGCCAGCAGTAGGGGTGGTGAAGCTTTCTTT
TRBJ2-1,TRBV9,NA,NA,CASSVEGGRGDEQFF,TGTGCCAGCAGCGTAGAGGGGGGGCGAGGAGATGAGCAGTTCTTC
TRBJ2-1,TRBV27,NA,medium-sized,CASLLTPGVRDNEQFF,TGTGCCAGCTTACTTACGCCAGGGGTTCGGGACAATGAGCAGTTCTTC
TRBJ2-1,TRBV19,NA,NA,CASSTTTYTTNEQFF,TGTGCCAGTAGTACTACTACCTATACGACCAATGAGCAGTTCTTC
TRBJ1-6,TRBV7-6,TRBD1,NA,CASSQKQGNWGSPLHF,TGTGCCAGCAGCCAAAAACAGGGGAATTGGGGGTCACCCCTCCACTTT
TRBJ2-7,TRBV7-9,TRBD1,NA,CASSGEDRPTRPYEQYF,TGTGCCAGCAGCGGAGAGGACAGGCCGACCCGACCTTACGAGCAGTACTTC
TRBJ2-7,TRBV25-1,NA,NA,CASSPFGGTAYEQYF,TGTGCCAGCAGTCCCTTCGGGGGTACGGCCTACGAGCAGTACTTC
TRBJ2-5,TRBV5-1,NA,NA,CASRPRESDYIQETQYF,TGCGCCAGCAGACCGCGGGAAAGCGATTATATTCAAGAGACCCAGTACTTC
TRBJ2-1,TRBV19,TRBD1,NA,CASSFAGGPYNEQFF,TGTGCCAGTAGTTTCGCAGGGGGACCCTACAATGAGCAGTTCTTC
TRBJ2-1,TRBV5-4,TRBD1,NA,CASSLDLQQGSNEQFF,TGTGCCAGCAGCTTGGACCTCCAACAGGGGAGCAATGAGCAGTTCTTC
TRBJ2-7,TRBV4-1,TRBD2,NA,CASSQDQREYEQYF,TGCGCCAGCAGCCAAGATCAGCGGGAGTACGAGCAGTACTTC
TRBJ1-2,TRBV29-1,TRBD1,NA,CSVETSYRGYYGYTF,TGCAGCGTTGAAACGTCGTACAGGGGATACTATGGCTACACCTTC
TRBJ2-2,TRBV5-6,TRBD2,NA,CASSGGTSGPGELFF,TGTGCCAGCAGCGGGGGTACTAGCGGACCCGGGGAGCTGTTTTTT
TRBJ1-3,TRBV13,NA,NA,CASSFSLRYSGNTIYF,TGTGCCAGCAGCTTTTCATTGCGGTATTCTGGAAACACCATATATTTT
TRBJ2-1,TRBV29-1,TRBD1,NA,CSVESPGTGDLYNEQFF,TGCAGCGTTGAATCCCCCGGGACAGGGGACCTCTACAATGAGCAGTTCTTC
TRBJ2-1,TRBV27,NA,NA,CASSLSPAGFFGQFF,TGTGCCAGCAGTTTATCCCCTGCAGGTTTCTTTGGGCAGTTCTTC
TRBJ2-2,TRBV12-5,TRBD1,NA,CASGLKGTGGTGELFF,TGTGCTAGTGGTTTGAAAGGCACAGGGGGAACCGGGGAGCTGTTTTTT
TRBJ1-5,TRBV7-9,TRBD1,NA,CASSLVGGGEDQPQHF,TGTGCCAGCAGCTTAGTAGGGGGCGGCGAGGATCAGCCCCAGCATTTT
TRBJ2-7,TRBV27,NA,NA,CASSSLGSEQYF,TGTGCCAGCAGTTCTTTGGGCTCCGAGCAGTACTTC
TRBJ1-2,TRBV5-8,NA,NA,CASSFTSGSYGYTF,TGTGCCAGCAGCTTCACCAGCGGATCCTATGGCTACACCTTC
TRBJ1-2,TRBV6-1,NA,NA,CASSERADTNYGYTF,TGTGCCAGCAGTGAGAGGGCAGATACGAACTATGGCTACACCTTC
TRBJ1-4,TRBV6-1,NA,NA,CASSEAETHATNEKLFF,TGTGCCAGCAGTGAAGCTGAGACACATGCAACTAATGAAAAACTGTTTTTT
TRBJ2-2,TRBV7-3,NA,NA,CASSCTGIRDTGELFF,TGTGCCAGCAGCTGTACAGGGATCCGGGACACCGGGGAGCTGTTTTTT
TRBJ1-2,TRBV7-3,TRBD1,NA,CASSGTGGYGYTF,TGTGCCAGCAGCGGGACAGGGGGCTATGGCTACACCTTC
TRBJ2-7,TRBV11-2,NA,NA,CASSLGSTGRPYEQYF,TGTGCCAGCAGCTTAGGCAGTACAGGTAGACCGTACGAGCAGTACTTC
TRBJ2-1,TRBV11-3,NA,NA,CASSPRVLGEQFF,TGTGCCAGCAGCCCGCGGGTTCTTGGTGAGCAGTTCTTC
TRBJ2-5,TRBV11-3,NA,NA,CASSSPGNQETQYF,TGTGCCAGCAGCTCGCCAGGGAACCAAGAGACCCAGTACTTC
TRBJ1-1,TRBV5-8,TRBD1,NA,CASSRTGGNTEAFF,TGTGCCAGCAGCCGGACAGGGGGAAACACTGAAGCTTTCTTT
TRBJ2-7,TRBV27,TRBD2,NA,CASSFGTSGIEQYF,TGTGCCAGCAGTTTCGGAACTAGCGGGATCGAGCAGTACTTC